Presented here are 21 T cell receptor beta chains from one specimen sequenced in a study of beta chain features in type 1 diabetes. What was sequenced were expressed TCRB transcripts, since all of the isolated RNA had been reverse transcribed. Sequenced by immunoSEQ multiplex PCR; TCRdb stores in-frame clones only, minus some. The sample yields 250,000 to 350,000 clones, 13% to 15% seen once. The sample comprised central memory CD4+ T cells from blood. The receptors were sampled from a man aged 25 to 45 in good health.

CDR3 in DNA: TGTGCCAGCAGCTTACGGACTAGCGGGAGGTGGGCTTCCACAGATACGCAGTATTTT. Its protein product is CASSLRTSGRWASTDTQYF. The rearrangement joins TRBV7-2 to TRBJ2-3; 14 bases match TRBD2. Losses at the gene ends were 2 bases for V and 2 bases for J; bases not matched to a gene: 9. CDR1 is SGHTA and CDR2 is FQGNSA in the germline V gene. The CDR3 extends over 19 amino acids.

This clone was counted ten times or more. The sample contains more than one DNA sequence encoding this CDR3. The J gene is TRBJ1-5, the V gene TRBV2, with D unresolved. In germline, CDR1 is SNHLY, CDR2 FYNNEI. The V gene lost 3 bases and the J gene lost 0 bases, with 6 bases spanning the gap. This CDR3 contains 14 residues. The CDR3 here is CASSDSDSNQPQHF. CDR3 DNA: TGTGCCAGCAGTGACAGCGATAGCAATCAGCCCCAGCATTTT.

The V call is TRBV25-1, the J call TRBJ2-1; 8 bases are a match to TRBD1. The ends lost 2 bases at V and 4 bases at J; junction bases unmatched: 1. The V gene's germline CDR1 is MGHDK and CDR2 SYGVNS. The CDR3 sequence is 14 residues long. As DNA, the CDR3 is TGTGCCAGCAGTGAAGGACAGGGTTACAATGAGCAGTTCTTC. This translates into CASSEGQGYNEQFF.

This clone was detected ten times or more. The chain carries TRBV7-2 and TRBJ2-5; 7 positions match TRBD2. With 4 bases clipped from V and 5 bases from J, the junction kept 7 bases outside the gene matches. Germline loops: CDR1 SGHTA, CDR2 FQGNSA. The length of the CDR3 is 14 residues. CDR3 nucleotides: TGTGCCAGCAGCTGGCGAGCGGGGAGGGAGACCCAGTACTTC. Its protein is CASSWRAGRETQYF.

The CDR3 region has the DNA TGTGCCTGGGGGGAGGGAGGTAGGCGCAATGAGCAGTTCTTC. The encoded protein is CAWGEGGRRNEQFF. This chain connects TRBV30 to TRBJ2-1, with 7 nucleotides matching TRBD2. V lost 5 bases and J lost 6; bases outside the gene matches: 10. Looked up from germline, CDR1 is GTSNPN and CDR2 is SVGIG (reference sequence). This CDR3 has 14 residues.

CDR3 bases: TGTGCCAGCAGCTTAGTCGGGACTAGTCGTCCAGATACGCAGTATTTT. Its protein product is CASSLVGTSRPDTQYF. The V call is TRBV7-2, the J call TRBJ2-3, with 8 bases aligning to TRBD2. V shed 1 base and J 4 bases; nucleotides not matched to a gene: 7. CDR3 length: 16 amino acids. Germline loops: CDR1 SGHTA, CDR2 FQGNSA.

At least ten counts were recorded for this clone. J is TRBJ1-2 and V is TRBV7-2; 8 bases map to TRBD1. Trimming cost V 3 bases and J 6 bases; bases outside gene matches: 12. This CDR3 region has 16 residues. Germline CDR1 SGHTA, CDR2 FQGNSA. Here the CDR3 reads CASSLITGGFRNGYTF. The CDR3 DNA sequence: TGTGCCAGCAGCTTGATCACAGGGGGATTTAGGAATGGCTACACCTTC.

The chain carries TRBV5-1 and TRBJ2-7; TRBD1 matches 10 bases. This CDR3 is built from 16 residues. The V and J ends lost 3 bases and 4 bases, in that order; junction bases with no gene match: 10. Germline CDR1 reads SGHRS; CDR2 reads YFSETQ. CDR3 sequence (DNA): TGCGCCAGCAGCTCACGATCCGGGACAGGGGTGTACGAGCAGTACTTC. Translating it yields CASSSRSGTGVYEQYF.

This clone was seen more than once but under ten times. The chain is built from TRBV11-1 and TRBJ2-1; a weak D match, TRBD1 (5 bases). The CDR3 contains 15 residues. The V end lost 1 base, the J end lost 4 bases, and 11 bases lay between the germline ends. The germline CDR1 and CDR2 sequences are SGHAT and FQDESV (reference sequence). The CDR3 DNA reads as TGTGCCAGCAGCTTAGACAGGTTAGAATACAATGAGCAGTTCTTC. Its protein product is CASSLDRLEYNEQFF.

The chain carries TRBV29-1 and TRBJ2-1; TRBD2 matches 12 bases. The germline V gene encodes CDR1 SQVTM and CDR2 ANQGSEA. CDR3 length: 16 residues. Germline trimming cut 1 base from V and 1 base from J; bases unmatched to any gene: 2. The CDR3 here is CSVEGLAGVSYNEQFF. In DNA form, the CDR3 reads TGCAGCGTTGAAGGACTAGCGGGAGTTTCCTACAATGAGCAGTTCTTC.

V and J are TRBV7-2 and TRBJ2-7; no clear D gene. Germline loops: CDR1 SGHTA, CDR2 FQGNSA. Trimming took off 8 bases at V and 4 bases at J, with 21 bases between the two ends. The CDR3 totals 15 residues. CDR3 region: CASSQFPETNYEQYF. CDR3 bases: TGTGCCAGCTCCCAATTTCCCGAGACCAATTACGAGCAGTACTTC.

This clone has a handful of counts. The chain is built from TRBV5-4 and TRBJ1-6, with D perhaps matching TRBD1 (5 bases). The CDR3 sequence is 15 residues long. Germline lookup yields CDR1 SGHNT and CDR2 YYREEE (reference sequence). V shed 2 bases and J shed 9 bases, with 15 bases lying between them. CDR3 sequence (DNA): TGTGCCAGCAGCTTAGAACAGGCTTTGGGTTCACCCCTCCACTTT. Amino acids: CASSLEQALGSPLHF. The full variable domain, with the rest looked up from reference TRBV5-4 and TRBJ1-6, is ETGVTQSPTHLIKTRGQQVTLRCSSQSGHNTVSWYQQALGQGPQFIFQYYREEENGRGNFPPRFSGLQFPNYSSELNVNALELDDSALYLCASSLEQALGSPLHFGNGTRLTVT.

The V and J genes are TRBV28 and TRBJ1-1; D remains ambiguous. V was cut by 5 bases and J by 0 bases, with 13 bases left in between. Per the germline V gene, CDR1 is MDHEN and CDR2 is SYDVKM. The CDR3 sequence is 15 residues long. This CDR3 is CASSNKLQLNTEAFF. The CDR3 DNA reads TGTGCCAGCAGTAATAAATTACAGCTGAACACTGAAGCTTTCTTT. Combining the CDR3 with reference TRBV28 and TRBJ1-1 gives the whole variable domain DVKVTQSSRYLVKRTGEKVFLECVQDMDHENMFWYRQDPGLGLRLIYFSYDVKMKEKGDIPEGYSVSREKKERFSLILESASTNQTSMYLCASSNKLQLNTEAFFGQGTRLTVV.

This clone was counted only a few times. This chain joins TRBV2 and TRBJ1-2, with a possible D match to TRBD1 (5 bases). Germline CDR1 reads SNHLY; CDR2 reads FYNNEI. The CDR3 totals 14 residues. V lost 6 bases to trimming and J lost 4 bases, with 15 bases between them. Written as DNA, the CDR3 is TGTGCCAGCAGCATACAGGATCTCGGCTATGGCTACACCTTC. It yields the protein CASSIQDLGYGYTF.

The CDR3 loop is CASRGRASYEQYV. The CDR3 DNA reads TGTGCCAGCAGGGGCAGGGCGTCCTACGAGCAGTACGTC. The J gene is TRBJ2-7, the V gene TRBV2; TRBD1 is a possible D gene (5 bases). Germline V lookup: CDR1 SNHLY, CDR2 FYNNEI. The CDR3 has 13 residues. V was clipped by 6 bases and J by 1 base, with 10 bases between them.

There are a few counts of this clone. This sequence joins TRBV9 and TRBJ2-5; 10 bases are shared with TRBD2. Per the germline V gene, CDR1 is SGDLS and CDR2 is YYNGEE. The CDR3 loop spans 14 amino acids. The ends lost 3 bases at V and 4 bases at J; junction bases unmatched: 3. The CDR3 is CASSAASGGETQYF. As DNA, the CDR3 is TGTGCCAGCAGCGCTGCTAGCGGGGGAGAGACCCAGTACTTC.

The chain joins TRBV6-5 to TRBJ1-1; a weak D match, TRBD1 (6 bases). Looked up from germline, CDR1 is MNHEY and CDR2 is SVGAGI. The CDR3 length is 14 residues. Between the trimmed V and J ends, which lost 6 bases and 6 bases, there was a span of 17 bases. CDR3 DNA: TGTGCCAGCAGCCAAAGTCAGGGGCTCCCTGAAGCTTTCTTT. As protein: CASSQSQGLPEAFF.

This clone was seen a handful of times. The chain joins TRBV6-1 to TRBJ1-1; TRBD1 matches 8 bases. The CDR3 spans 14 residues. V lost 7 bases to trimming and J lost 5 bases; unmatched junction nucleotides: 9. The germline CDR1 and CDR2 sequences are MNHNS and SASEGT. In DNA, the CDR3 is TGTGCCAGCACCCCAGACAGGGGAGAAACTGAAGCTTTCTTT. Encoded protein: CASTPDRGETEAFF.

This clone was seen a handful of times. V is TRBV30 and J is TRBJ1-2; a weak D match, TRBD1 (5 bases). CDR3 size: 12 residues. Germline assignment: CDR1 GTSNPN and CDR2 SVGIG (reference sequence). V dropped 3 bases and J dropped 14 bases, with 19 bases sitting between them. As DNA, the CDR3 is TGTGCCTGGAGCCATCCGGGGGGGGGTCCGACCTTC. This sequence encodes CAWSHPGGGPTF.

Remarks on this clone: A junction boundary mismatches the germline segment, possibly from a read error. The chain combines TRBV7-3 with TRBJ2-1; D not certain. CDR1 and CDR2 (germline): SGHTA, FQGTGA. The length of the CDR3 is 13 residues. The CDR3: CASSLTHGNEQFF. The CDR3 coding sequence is TGTGCCAGCAGCCTAACGCACGGGAATGAGCAGTTCTTC.

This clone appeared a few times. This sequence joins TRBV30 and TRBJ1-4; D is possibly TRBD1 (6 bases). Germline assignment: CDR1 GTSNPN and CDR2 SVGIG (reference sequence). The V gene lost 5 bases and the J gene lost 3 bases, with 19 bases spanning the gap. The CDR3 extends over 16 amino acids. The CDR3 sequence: CAWRGGRGTPNEKLFF. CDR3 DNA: TGTGCCTGGCGGGGGGGGCGCGGTACGCCTAATGAAAAACTGTTTTTT.